The rows below give T cell receptor beta chains drawn from one sample of a study of radiotherapy plus CTLA-4 blockade in lung cancer. The protocol was immunoSEQ multiplex PCR, while the TCRdb copy is restricted to in-frame clones and leaves out a portion. This table has about 87,000 clones, more than 85% appearing once. Sequencing used peripheral blood, obtained from a patient treated with radiotherapy plus ipilimumab. The receptors derive from a human donor with non-small cell lung cancer that progressed on radiotherapy plus ipilimumab. Each CDR3 is given with its conserved first and last residue. Each record gives: CDR3 DNA, CDR3 protein, D gene, clone size, J gene, V gene. D genes are given only for firm matches. Clone size is given for some rows only: seen once, a few or many times, or a class if the clone is expanded.

CDR3nt: TGTGCCAGCAGTGCCCTCCCACAGGGAGCGCGGACTAGCGGGAGGTGCGATGAGCAGTTCTTC
CDR3aa: CASSALPQGARTSGRCDEQFF
d_gene: TRBD2
abundance: .
j_gene: TRBJ2-1
v_gene: TRBV6-8

CDR3nt: TGCGCCAGCAGCCAAGATTGGTTTCCTAATGAAAAACTGTTTTTT
CDR3aa: CASSQDWFPNEKLFF
d_gene: .
abundance: few
j_gene: TRBJ1-4
v_gene: TRBV4-3

CDR3nt: TGTGCCAGCTCACCGACAAATGGAGGAGAGACCCAGTACTTC
CDR3aa: CASSPTNGGETQYF
d_gene: .
abundance: .
j_gene: TRBJ2-5
v_gene: TRBV18

CDR3nt: TGTGCCAGCAACCTTCCCCAGGATTCTCCCCTCCACTTT
CDR3aa: CASNLPQDSPLHF
d_gene: .
abundance: few
j_gene: TRBJ1-6
v_gene: TRBV28

CDR3nt: TGTGCCATCAGTGCGGATGACAGGGGTGTCTACGAGCAGTACTTC
CDR3aa: CAISADDRGVYEQYF
d_gene: TRBD1
abundance: .
j_gene: TRBJ2-7
v_gene: TRBV10-3

CDR3nt: TGTGCCAGCAGTGAATTTAGGGGGTCCACTGAAGCTTTCTTT
CDR3aa: CASSEFRGSTEAFF
d_gene: .
abundance: few
j_gene: TRBJ1-1
v_gene: TRBV2

CDR3nt: TGTGCCTGGAGTGGGAACGGCCTCACTGAAGCTTTCTTT
CDR3aa: CAWSGNGLTEAFF
d_gene: .
abundance: once
j_gene: TRBJ1-1
v_gene: TRBV30

CDR3nt: TGCGCCAGCAGTGAGTCACAGTGGACCTACGAGCAGTACTTC
CDR3aa: CASSESQWTYEQYF
d_gene: .
abundance: .
j_gene: TRBJ2-7
v_gene: TRBV10-1

CDR3nt: TGTGTCAGAAGCTCATCCTGGCGGGGCCGGGCACGAGAGACCCAGTACTTC
CDR3aa: CVRSSSWRGRARETQYF
d_gene: .
abundance: once
j_gene: TRBJ2-5
v_gene: TRBV7-5

CDR3nt: TGTGCCAGCAGTTACGGGGACAGGGGCCACGAGCAGTACTTC
CDR3aa: CASSYGDRGHEQYF
d_gene: TRBD1
abundance: .
j_gene: TRBJ2-7
v_gene: TRBV6-5

CDR3nt: TGTGCCAGCAGCGTGAACACCGACCTCGGGGAGCTGTTTTTT
CDR3aa: CASSVNTDLGELFF
d_gene: .
abundance: .
j_gene: TRBJ2-2
v_gene: TRBV7-2

CDR3nt: TGTGCCAGCCGATCAAGGGAGGCCAAAAACATTCAGTACTTC
CDR3aa: CASRSREAKNIQYF
d_gene: .
abundance: .
j_gene: TRBJ2-4
v_gene: TRBV2

CDR3nt: TGTGCCAGCACGCAGGACGGGAACTATGGCTACACCTTC
CDR3aa: CASTQDGNYGYTF
d_gene: .
abundance: few
j_gene: TRBJ1-2
v_gene: TRBV6-6

CDR3nt: TGCGCCAGCAGCCGTAACGTAGGGGGTGGCTACACCTTC
CDR3aa: CASSRNVGGGYTF
d_gene: .
abundance: .
j_gene: TRBJ1-2
v_gene: TRBV4-3

CDR3nt: TGTGCCAGCAGCTCCCCCCTGGATTGGGGGGCGGGTGAAAAACTGTTTTTT
CDR3aa: CASSSPLDWGAGEKLFF
d_gene: .
abundance: once
j_gene: TRBJ1-4
v_gene: TRBV5-8

CDR3nt: TGTGCCAGCAATACGCACACTGAAGCTTTCTTT
CDR3aa: CASNTHTEAFF
d_gene: .
abundance: .
j_gene: TRBJ1-1
v_gene: TRBV7-9

CDR3nt: TGTGCCAGCAGTGAAGCCTCCAGTATAGGAGGAAACACCATATATTTT
CDR3aa: CASSEASSIGGNTIYF
d_gene: .
abundance: .
j_gene: TRBJ1-3
v_gene: TRBV6-1

CDR3nt: TGTGCCAGTAGTGTGACAGGGGGCGGCGGGGAGCTGTTTTTT
CDR3aa: CASSVTGGGGELFF
d_gene: TRBD1
abundance: .
j_gene: TRBJ2-2
v_gene: TRBV19

CDR3nt: TGTGCCATCGGCCAGGCCCCGGACTATGGCTACACCTTC
CDR3aa: CAIGQAPDYGYTF
d_gene: .
abundance: .
j_gene: TRBJ1-2
v_gene: TRBV10-3

CDR3nt: TGTGCCAGCAGCAAAGAAGGTCAGCCCCAGCATTTT
CDR3aa: CASSKEGQPQHF
d_gene: .
abundance: .
j_gene: TRBJ1-5
v_gene: TRBV7-2

CDR3nt: TGCGCCAGCAGCTTGATGGCGGACGGCGGGGAGCTGTTTTTT
CDR3aa: CASSLMADGGELFF
d_gene: .
abundance: .
j_gene: TRBJ2-2
v_gene: TRBV5-1

CDR3nt: TGTGCCAGCAGTTTATCCCCAGGGGGCTCCTATGGCTACACCTTC
CDR3aa: CASSLSPGGSYGYTF
d_gene: TRBD1
abundance: .
j_gene: TRBJ1-2
v_gene: TRBV27

CDR3nt: TGTGCCAGCAGCTTAGATTCAGGGACCGGGGGCTACACCTTC
CDR3aa: CASSLDSGTGGYTF
d_gene: .
abundance: .
j_gene: TRBJ1-2
v_gene: TRBV7-6

CDR3nt: TGTGCCAGTAGTCGTTTGGCGGCCCCTTATGGCTACACCTTC
CDR3aa: CASSRLAAPYGYTF
d_gene: .
abundance: once
j_gene: TRBJ1-2
v_gene: TRBV19

CDR3nt: TGTGCCAGCAGTTACCCGGGACAGGCGTATGATACGCAGTATTTT
CDR3aa: CASSYPGQAYDTQYF
d_gene: TRBD1
abundance: .
j_gene: TRBJ2-3
v_gene: TRBV7-6

CDR3nt: TGTGCCAGCAAAACCGGACCCGTGCCTGGAAACACCATATATTTT
CDR3aa: CASKTGPVPGNTIYF
d_gene: .
abundance: .
j_gene: TRBJ1-3
v_gene: TRBV6-1

CDR3nt: TGTGCCTGGAGTCCATCGGGGGCTACCAGGGAGTACTTC
CDR3aa: CAWSPSGATREYF
d_gene: .
abundance: .
j_gene: TRBJ2-5
v_gene: TRBV30

CDR3nt: TGTGCCAGCAGCCTAAGACAGGGGGCGGGCTGGTCTAATGAAAAACTGTTTTTT
CDR3aa: CASSLRQGAGWSNEKLFF
d_gene: TRBD1
abundance: .
j_gene: TRBJ1-4
v_gene: TRBV5-6

CDR3nt: TGTGCCAGCAGCCCCTGGACTAGCGGGAGCACAGATACGCAGTATTTT
CDR3aa: CASSPWTSGSTDTQYF
d_gene: TRBD2
abundance: .
j_gene: TRBJ2-3
v_gene: TRBV4-2

CDR3nt: TGTGCCAGCAGCTTCTTCGAGAACACTGAAGCTTTCTTT
CDR3aa: CASSFFENTEAFF
d_gene: .
abundance: .
j_gene: TRBJ1-1
v_gene: TRBV7-9

CDR3nt: TGTGCCAGCTCACCCCGGCCTAGCGGGGAATATGAGCAGTTCTTC
CDR3aa: CASSPRPSGEYEQFF
d_gene: TRBD2
abundance: once
j_gene: TRBJ2-1
v_gene: TRBV18

CDR3nt: TGTGCCACCAGCACCTCGACGGGGGGCTCCTACAATGAGCAGTTCTTC
CDR3aa: CATSTSTGGSYNEQFF
d_gene: TRBD2
abundance: .
j_gene: TRBJ2-1
v_gene: TRBV15

CDR3nt: TGTGCCAGCAGCCTCCACCCGGGGGTTACTGAAGCTTTCTTT
CDR3aa: CASSLHPGVTEAFF
d_gene: .
abundance: .
j_gene: TRBJ1-1
v_gene: TRBV7-3

CDR3nt: TGTGCCAGCAGCTTGAAGGCAGGAGCTAACTATGGCTACACCTTC
CDR3aa: CASSLKAGANYGYTF
d_gene: .
abundance: .
j_gene: TRBJ1-2
v_gene: TRBV5-8

CDR3nt: TGTGCCAGTAGCCGAGACGACTCTGGGGCCAACGTCCTGACTTTC
CDR3aa: CASSRDDSGANVLTF
d_gene: .
abundance: .
j_gene: TRBJ2-6
v_gene: TRBV19

CDR3nt: TGTGCCAGCAGCTTAGCAAGGAATAATTCACCCCTCCACTTT
CDR3aa: CASSLARNNSPLHF
d_gene: .
abundance: .
j_gene: TRBJ1-6
v_gene: TRBV7-8

CDR3nt: TGTGCCAGCAGCGCGCTGGGCGCGAACACTGAAGCTTTCTTT
CDR3aa: CASSALGANTEAFF
d_gene: .
abundance: .
j_gene: TRBJ1-1
v_gene: TRBV7-2

CDR3nt: TGCGCCAGCAGCCAAGCCGCTAGCGGGGGGGCCCAGTTCTTC
CDR3aa: CASSQAASGGAQFF
d_gene: TRBD2
abundance: .
j_gene: TRBJ2-1
v_gene: TRBV4-3

CDR3nt: TGTGCCAGCAGCCGATTCCAGGGGAGGGGATCACCCCTCCACTTT
CDR3aa: CASSRFQGRGSPLHF
d_gene: .
abundance: .
j_gene: TRBJ1-6
v_gene: TRBV5-6

CDR3nt: TGTGCCAGCAGCTTAGCAGGGACTACAAAAACCCCGAGGAATGAGCAGTTCTTC
CDR3aa: CASSLAGTTKTPRNEQFF
d_gene: TRBD2
abundance: .
j_gene: TRBJ2-1
v_gene: TRBV7-9

CDR3nt: TGTGCCAGCAGCCCCGGGACAGGGGGTCTCCAAGAGACCCAGTACTTC
CDR3aa: CASSPGTGGLQETQYF
d_gene: TRBD1
abundance: .
j_gene: TRBJ2-5
v_gene: TRBV5-6

CDR3nt: TGTGCCAGCAGCTTGCTTGGCAGCCCTTGGGGCTATGGCTACACCTTC
CDR3aa: CASSLLGSPWGYGYTF
d_gene: .
abundance: .
j_gene: TRBJ1-2
v_gene: TRBV5-8

CDR3nt: TGCGCCAGCAGTCGTCCGGGGGGGGACAGGTACACTGAAGCTTTCTTT
CDR3aa: CASSRPGGDRYTEAFF
d_gene: TRBD1
abundance: once
j_gene: TRBJ1-1
v_gene: TRBV23-1

CDR3nt: TGTGCCATCACGGGACAGGGTGGCCGCGAGCAGTACTTC
CDR3aa: CAITGQGGREQYF
d_gene: TRBD1
abundance: .
j_gene: TRBJ2-7
v_gene: TRBV10-3

CDR3nt: TGCGCCAGCAGCTCCTTCAGATCCTCCTGGGTAAACACTGAAGCTTTCTTT
CDR3aa: CASSSFRSSWVNTEAFF
d_gene: .
abundance: once
j_gene: TRBJ1-1
v_gene: TRBV5-1

CDR3nt: TGTGCCAGCAGTGAACCGGGAGAGCACACCGGGGAGCTGTTTTTT
CDR3aa: CASSEPGEHTGELFF
d_gene: .
abundance: .
j_gene: TRBJ2-2
v_gene: TRBV6-1